This section outlines one T cell receptor (beta chain) sequence together with its context. Other DNA sequences from this sample encode an identical CDR3 as well. The data were obtained in a study of blood T cell repertoires in COVID-19. Study background: PBMCs, B-cell-depleted T cells, or T cells were the source of the cDNA or gDNA that made up the material.

This study enrolled people aged 18 to 89 from around 25 US geographic areas. Each participant's cohort was designated according to participant-reported clinical history. The CDR3 extends over 11 amino acids. CDR1 and CDR2 from the germline V gene are SGHDT and YYEEEE. The ends were cut back, 2 bases at V and 7 bases at J, with 6 bases in the middle. Original methodology: Using reference gene primer amplification, nucleated cell counts were estimated. Using immunoSEQ multiplex PCR, the repertoire was profiled, and TCRdb retains in-frame clones only, with some absent. V and J calls and clone size are those listed in that table; D and trimming were worked out from the DNA. Of roughly 240,000 clones in the sample, approximately 85% were seen once.

The material sequenced was PBMCs or T cells enriched from blood (not recorded which). This receptor was taken from a woman in her fifties or sixties with acute COVID-19. V and J are TRBV5-6 and TRBJ1-2; D is perhaps TRBD1 (5 bases). The CDR3 loop reads CASSLRGGYTF. The CDR3 DNA follows: TGTGCCAGCAGCTTAAGGGGTGGCTACACCTTC.